The rows below give T cell receptor beta chains drawn from one sample of a study of blood T cell repertoires in COVID-19. Only in-frame clones appear in the TCRdb table, and some are missing; sequencing was by immunoSEQ multiplex PCR. The data show some 160,000 clones, around 90% seen once. Sequences were obtained from peripheral blood. The origin of the receptors is a woman of 80 years or more with COVID-19, enrolled during active disease. Each CDR3 is given with its conserved first and last residue. Fields, in order: D gene, clone size, V gene, J gene, CDR3 protein, CDR3 DNA. A D gene is named only where the DNA matches it firmly. Clone size is not always given. Where it is, it says once, few, many or a class for expanded clones.

NA	NA	TRBV28	TRBJ1-6	CASNTVSSYNSPLHF	TGTGCCAGCAATACAGTAAGCTCCTATAATTCACCCCTCCACTTT
NA	NA	TRBV5-1	TRBJ2-1	CASSSDINNEQFF	TGCGCCAGCAGCTCGGACATAAACAATGAGCAGTTCTTC
TRBD2	NA	TRBV7-9	TRBJ2-3	CASSLGELAVTDTQYF	TGTGCCAGCAGCTTAGGTGAACTAGCGGTCACAGATACGCAGTATTTT
NA	NA	TRBV5-1	TRBJ2-3	CASSLTGRTDTQYF	TGCGCCAGCAGCTTGACGGGTCGCACAGATACGCAGTATTTT
NA	NA	TRBV11-1	TRBJ2-1	CASSLDWGRYNEQFF	TGTGCCAGCAGCTTGGATTGGGGGAGGTACAATGAGCAGTTCTTC
TRBD2	few	TRBV7-3	TRBJ2-1	CASSQGLASNEQFF	TGTGCCAGCAGCCAAGGACTAGCCAGCAATGAGCAGTTCTTC
NA	NA	TRBV4-1	TRBJ1-2	CASSPLLRTGLYGYTF	TGCGCCAGCAGCCCGCTACTCCGGACTGGACTCTATGGCTACACCTTC
TRBD1	NA	TRBV18	TRBJ1-1	CASSRRQGLDTEAFF	TGTGCCAGCTCGCGGCGACAGGGGCTGGACACTGAAGCTTTCTTT
TRBD1	NA	TRBV6-2/TRBV6-3	TRBJ1-5	CASSDFGTGNQPQHF	TGTGCCAGCAGTGACTTCGGGACAGGGAATCAGCCCCAGCATTTT
NA	NA	TRBV29-1	TRBJ2-5	CSVSGDTGGTQYF	TGCAGCGTCTCGGGTGATACCGGTGGGACCCAGTACTTC